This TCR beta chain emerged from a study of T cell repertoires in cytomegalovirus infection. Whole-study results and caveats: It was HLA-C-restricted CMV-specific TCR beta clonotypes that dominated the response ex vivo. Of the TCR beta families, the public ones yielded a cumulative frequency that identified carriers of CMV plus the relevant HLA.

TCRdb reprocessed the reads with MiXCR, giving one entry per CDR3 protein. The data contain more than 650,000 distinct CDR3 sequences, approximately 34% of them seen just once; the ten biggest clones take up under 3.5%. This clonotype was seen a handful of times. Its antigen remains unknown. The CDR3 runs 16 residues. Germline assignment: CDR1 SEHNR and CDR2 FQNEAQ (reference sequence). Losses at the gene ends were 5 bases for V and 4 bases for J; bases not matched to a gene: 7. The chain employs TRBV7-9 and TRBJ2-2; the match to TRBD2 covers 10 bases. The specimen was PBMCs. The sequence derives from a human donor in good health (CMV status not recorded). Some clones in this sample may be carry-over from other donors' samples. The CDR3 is CASSLTSGSTTGELFF. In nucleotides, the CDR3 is TGTGCCAGCAGCCTGACTAGCGGGTCAACCACCGGGGAGCTGTTTTTT. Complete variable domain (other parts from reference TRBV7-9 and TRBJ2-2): DTGVSQNPRHKITKRGQNVTFRCDPISEHNRLYWYRQTLGQGPEFLTYFQNEAQLEKSRLLSDRFSAERPKGSFSTLEIQRTEQGDSAMYLCASSLTSGSTTGELFFGEGSRLTVL.